The clone carrying this T cell receptor (beta chain) was recorded a few times. The CDR3 has 11 residues. The germline CDR1 and CDR2 sequences are SNHLY and FYNNEI. V lost 7 bases, J lost 3 bases, and 4 bases lay in between. PCR was performed a second time for roughly 7 to 11 cycles using a sample-barcoded 5' primer and a J-beta primer mix. TCRdb itself ran the 5' RACE reads through MiXCR, one entry per CDR3 protein. The sample has over a million distinct CDR3 sequences, 59% seen once; the top ten hold 6.5% to 8%. The record originates from a study of blood T cells in healthy people across ages. The chain is built from TRBV2 and TRBJ2-1; no reliable D call. Source material: blood. The clonotype was recovered from a man aged 18 to 29 in good health. The CDR3 loop reads CASKIYNEQFF. DNA for the CDR3: TGTGCCAGCAAAATCTACAATGAGCAGTTCTTC.